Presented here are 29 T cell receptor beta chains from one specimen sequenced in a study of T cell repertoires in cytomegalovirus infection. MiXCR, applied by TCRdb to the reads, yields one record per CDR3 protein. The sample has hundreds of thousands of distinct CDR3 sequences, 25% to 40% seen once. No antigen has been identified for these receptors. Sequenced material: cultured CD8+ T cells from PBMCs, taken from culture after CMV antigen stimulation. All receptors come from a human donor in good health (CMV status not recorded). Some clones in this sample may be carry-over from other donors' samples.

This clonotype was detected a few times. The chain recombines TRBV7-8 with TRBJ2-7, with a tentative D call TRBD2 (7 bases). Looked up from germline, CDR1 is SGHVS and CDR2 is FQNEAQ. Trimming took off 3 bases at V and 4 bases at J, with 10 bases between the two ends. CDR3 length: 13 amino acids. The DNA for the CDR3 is TGTGCCAGCAGCTTCGGGGGGCGGTACGAGCAGTACGTC. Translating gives CASSFGGRYEQYV.

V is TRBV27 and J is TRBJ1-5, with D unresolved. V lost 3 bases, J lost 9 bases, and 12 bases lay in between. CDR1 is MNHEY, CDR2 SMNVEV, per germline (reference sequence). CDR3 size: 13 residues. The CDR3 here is CASSFSEGWPQHF. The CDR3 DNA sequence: TGTGCCAGCAGTTTTTCGGAAGGATGGCCCCAGCATTTT.

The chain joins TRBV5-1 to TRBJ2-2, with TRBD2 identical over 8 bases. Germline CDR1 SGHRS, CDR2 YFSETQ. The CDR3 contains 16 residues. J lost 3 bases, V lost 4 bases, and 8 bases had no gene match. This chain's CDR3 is CASSPGLARDTGELFF. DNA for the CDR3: TGCGCCAGCAGCCCTGGACTAGCTAGGGACACCGGGGAGCTGTTTTTT.

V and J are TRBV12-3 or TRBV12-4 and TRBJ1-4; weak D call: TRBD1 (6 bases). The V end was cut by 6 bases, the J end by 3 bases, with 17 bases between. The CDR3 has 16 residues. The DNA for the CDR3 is TGTGCCAGCAGGCAGAGGGGGAAAAGCGCTAATGAAAAACTGTTTTTT. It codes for CASRQRGKSANEKLFF.

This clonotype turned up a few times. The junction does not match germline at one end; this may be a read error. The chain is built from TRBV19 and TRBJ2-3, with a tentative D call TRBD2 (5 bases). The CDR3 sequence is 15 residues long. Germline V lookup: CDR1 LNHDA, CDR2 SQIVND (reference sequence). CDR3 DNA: TGTGCCAGTAGTTTAGACGGGGATCGCACAGATACGCAGTATTTT. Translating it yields CASSLDGDRTDTQYF.

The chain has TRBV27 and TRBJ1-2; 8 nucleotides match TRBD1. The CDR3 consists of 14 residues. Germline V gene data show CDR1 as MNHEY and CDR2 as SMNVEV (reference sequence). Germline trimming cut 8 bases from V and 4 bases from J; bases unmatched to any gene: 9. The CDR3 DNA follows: TGTGCCAGCGGGAGGACAGGGAGCTTCTATGGCTACACCTTC. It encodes CASGRTGSFYGYTF.

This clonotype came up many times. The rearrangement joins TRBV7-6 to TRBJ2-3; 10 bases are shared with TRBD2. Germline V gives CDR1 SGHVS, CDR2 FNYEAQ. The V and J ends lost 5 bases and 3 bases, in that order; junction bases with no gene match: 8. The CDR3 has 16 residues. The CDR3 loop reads CASSAGSGGATDTQYF. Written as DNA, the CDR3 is TGTGCCAGCAGCGCCGGGAGCGGGGGGGCGACAGATACGCAGTATTTT.

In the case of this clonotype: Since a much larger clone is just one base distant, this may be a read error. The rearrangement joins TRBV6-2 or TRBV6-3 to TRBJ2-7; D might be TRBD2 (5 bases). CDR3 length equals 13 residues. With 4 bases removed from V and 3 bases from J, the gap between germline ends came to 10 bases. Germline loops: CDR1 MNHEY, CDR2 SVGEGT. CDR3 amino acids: CASSSKEVYEQYV. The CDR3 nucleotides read TGTGCCAGCAGTTCTAAGGAGGTCTACGAGCAGTACGTC.

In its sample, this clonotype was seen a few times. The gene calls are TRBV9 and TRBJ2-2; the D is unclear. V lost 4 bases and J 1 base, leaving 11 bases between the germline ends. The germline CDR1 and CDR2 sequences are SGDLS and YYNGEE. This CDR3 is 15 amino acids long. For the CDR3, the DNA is TGTGCCAGCAGCTCCCGGACGGTGAACACCGGGGAGCTGTTTTTT. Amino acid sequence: CASSSRTVNTGELFF.

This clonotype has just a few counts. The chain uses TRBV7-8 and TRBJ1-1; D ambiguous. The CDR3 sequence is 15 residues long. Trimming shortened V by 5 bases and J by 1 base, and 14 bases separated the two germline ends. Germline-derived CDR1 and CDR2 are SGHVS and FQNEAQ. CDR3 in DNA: TGTGCCAGCAGCCCTAGACCTGTACCGAACACTGAAGCTTTCTTT. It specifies CASSPRPVPNTEAFF.

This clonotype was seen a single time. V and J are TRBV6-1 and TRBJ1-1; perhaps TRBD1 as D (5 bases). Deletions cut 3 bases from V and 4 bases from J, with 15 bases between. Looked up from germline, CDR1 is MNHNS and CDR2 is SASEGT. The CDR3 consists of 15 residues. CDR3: CASSDRDSGLTEAFF. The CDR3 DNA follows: TGTGCCAGCAGTGACCGGGACTCGGGCCTCACTGAAGCTTTCTTT.

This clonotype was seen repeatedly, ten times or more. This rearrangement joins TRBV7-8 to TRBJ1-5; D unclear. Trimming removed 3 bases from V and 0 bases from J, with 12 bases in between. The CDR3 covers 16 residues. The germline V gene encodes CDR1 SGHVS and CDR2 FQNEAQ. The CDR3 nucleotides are TGTGCCAGCAGCTTGTATGGGAGCTATAGCAATCAGCCCCAGCATTTT. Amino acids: CASSLYGSYSNQPQHF.

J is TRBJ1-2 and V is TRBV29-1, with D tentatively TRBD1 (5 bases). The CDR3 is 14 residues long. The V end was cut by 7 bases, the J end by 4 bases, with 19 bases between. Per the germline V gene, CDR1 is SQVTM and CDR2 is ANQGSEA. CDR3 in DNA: TGCAGCGCCCTAGAGGACACCCATTTCTATGGCTACACCTTC. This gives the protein CSALEDTHFYGYTF.

CDR3 protein: CASSWRLAKNIQYF. DNA of the CDR3: TGTGCCAGCAGTTGGCGGTTAGCCAAAAACATTCAGTACTTC. The rearrangement links TRBV13 to TRBJ2-4; unclear D gene. Germline CDR1 PRHDT, CDR2 FYEKMQ (reference sequence). The CDR3 is made up of 14 amino acids. V was pared by 6 bases and J by 0 bases, with 9 bases between.

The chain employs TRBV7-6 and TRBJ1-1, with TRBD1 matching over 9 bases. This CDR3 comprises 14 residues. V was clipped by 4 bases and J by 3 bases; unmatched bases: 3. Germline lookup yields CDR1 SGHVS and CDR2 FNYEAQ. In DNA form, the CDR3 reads TGTGCCAGCAGCTGGGGACAGGGTTACACTGAAGCTTTCTTT. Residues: CASSWGQGYTEAFF.

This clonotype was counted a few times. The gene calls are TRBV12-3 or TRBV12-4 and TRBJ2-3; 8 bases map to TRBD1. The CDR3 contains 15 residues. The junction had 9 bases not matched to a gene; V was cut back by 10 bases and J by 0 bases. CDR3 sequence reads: CAIYPGGRSTDTQYF. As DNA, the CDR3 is TGTGCCATTTACCCAGGGGGCCGAAGCACAGATACGCAGTATTTT.

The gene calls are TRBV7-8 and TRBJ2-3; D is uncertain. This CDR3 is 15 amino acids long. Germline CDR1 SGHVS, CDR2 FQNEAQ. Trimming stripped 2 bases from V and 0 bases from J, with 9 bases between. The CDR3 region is CASSLMQASTDTQYF. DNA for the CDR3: TGTGCCAGCAGCTTAATGCAGGCGAGCACAGATACGCAGTATTTT.

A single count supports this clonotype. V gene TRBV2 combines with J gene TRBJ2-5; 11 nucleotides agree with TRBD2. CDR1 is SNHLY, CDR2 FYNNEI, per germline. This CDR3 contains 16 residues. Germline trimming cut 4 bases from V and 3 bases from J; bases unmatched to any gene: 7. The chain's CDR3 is CASSVLTSGEKETQYF. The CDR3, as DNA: TGTGCCAGCAGTGTCCTGACTAGCGGGGAGAAAGAGACCCAGTACTTC.

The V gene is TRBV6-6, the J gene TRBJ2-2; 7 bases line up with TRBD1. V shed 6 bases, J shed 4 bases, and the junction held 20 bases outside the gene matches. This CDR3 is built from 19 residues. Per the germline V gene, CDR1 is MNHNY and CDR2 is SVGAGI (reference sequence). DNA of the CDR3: TGTGCCAGCAGCCTAAGGGGGCCCGCCGAGCCCGTCTTCACCGGGGAGCTGTTTTTT. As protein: CASSLRGPAEPVFTGELFF.

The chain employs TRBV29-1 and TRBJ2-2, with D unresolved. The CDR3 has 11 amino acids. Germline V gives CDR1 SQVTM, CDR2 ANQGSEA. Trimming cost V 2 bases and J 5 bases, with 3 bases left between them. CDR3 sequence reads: CSVETTGELFF. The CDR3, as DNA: TGCAGCGTTGAAACGACCGGGGAGCTGTTTTTT.

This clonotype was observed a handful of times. CDR3 protein: CASSFIRLAGPDTQYF. The CDR3 DNA sequence: TGTGCCAGCAGTTTCATTAGACTAGCGGGCCCAGATACGCAGTATTTT. The chain joins TRBV6-5 to TRBJ2-3; TRBD2 agrees at 10 bases. This CDR3 has 16 residues. CDR1 and CDR2 from the germline V gene are MNHEY and SVGAGI. Trimming at V came to 4 bases and at J to 4 bases, leaving 8 bases not matched to a gene.

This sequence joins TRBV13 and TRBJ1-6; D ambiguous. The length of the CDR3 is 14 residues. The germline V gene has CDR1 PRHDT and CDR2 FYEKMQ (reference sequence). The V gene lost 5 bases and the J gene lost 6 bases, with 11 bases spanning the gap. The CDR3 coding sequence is TGTGCCAGCAGCGAAGGCGAGTTTAATTCACCCCTCCACTTT. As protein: CASSEGEFNSPLHF.

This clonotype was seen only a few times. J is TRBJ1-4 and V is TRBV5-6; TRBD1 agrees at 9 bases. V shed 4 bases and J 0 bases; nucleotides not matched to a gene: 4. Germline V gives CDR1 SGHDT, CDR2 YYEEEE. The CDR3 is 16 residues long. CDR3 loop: CASSATGGATNEKLFF. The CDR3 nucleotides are TGTGCCAGCAGCGCCACAGGGGGCGCAACTAATGAAAAACTGTTTTTT.

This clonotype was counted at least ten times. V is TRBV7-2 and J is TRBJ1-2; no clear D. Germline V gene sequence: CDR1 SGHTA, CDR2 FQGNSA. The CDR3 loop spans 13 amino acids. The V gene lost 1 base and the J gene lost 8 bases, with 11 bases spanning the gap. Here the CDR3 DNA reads TGTGCCAGCAGCTTAGAAGTTTATTGGGGCTACACCTTC. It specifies CASSLEVYWGYTF.

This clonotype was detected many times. CDR3 in amino acids: CASSSFGQGGEQYF. CDR3 nucleotides: TGTGCCAGCAGCTCTTTTGGACAGGGGGGCGAGCAGTACTTC. The rearrangement links TRBV7-2 to TRBJ2-7; 10 bases agree with TRBD1. V lost 4 bases and J lost 6; bases outside the gene matches: 6. The CDR3 covers 14 residues. Per germline, CDR1 SGHTA and CDR2 FQGNSA.

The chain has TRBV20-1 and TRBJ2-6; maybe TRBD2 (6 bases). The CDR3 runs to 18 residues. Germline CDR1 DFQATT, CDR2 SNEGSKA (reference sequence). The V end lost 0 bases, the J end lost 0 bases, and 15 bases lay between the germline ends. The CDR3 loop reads CSAREWTWEDSGANVLTF. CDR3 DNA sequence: TGCAGTGCTAGAGAATGGACGTGGGAGGACTCTGGGGCCAACGTCCTGACTTTC.

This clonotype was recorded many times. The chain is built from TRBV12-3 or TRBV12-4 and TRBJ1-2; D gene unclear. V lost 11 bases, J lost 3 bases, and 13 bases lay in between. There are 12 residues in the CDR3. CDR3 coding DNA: TGTGCCTCCCGGGCGGTTGACTATGGCTACACCTTC. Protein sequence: CASRAVDYGYTF.

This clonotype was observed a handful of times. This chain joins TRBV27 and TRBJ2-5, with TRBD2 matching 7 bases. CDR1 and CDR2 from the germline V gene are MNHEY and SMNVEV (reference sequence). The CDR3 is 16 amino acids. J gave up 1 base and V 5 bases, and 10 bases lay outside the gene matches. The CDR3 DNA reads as TGTGCCAGCAGTCCTTTCGCAGCGGGGCCCCAAGAGACCCAGTACTTC. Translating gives CASSPFAAGPQETQYF.

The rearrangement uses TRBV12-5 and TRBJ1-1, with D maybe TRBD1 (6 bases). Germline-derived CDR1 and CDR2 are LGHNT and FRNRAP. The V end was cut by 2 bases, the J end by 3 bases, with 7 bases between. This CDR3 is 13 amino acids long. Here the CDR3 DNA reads TGTGCTAGTGGTTTGACAGGGTACACTGAAGCTTTCTTT. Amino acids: CASGLTGYTEAFF.